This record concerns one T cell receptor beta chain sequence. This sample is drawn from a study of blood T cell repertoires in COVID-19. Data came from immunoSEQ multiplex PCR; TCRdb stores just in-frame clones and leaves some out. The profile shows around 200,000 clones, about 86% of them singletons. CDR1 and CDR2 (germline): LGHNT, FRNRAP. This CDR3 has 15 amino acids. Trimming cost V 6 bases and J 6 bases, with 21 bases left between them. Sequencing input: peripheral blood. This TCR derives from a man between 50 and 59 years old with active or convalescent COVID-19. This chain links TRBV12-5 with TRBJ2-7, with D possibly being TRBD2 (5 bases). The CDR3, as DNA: TGTGCTAGTGGCCGAGGACTGGTGGTTGGGGTCGAGCAGTACTTC. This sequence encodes CASGRGLVVGVEQYF.